This paragraph covers one TCR beta chain sequence. Antigen: not known. In germline, CDR1 is SEHNR, CDR2 FQNEAQ (reference sequence). This CDR3 is 16 amino acids long. V dropped 7 bases and J dropped 0 bases, with 15 bases sitting between them. This entry comes from a study of CD4 T cells in relation to SARS-CoV-2 and coronaviruses. Points from the study as a whole: About 65% of donors had memory CD4+ clonotypes crossrecognizing SARS-CoV-2 and common cold coronavirus spike.

Naive and memory CD4+ T cells were separated from cryopreserved PBMCs. TCRdb keeps only in-frame clones here, not all; method: immunoSEQ multiplex PCR. The sample holds about 38,000 clones; over 75% are singletons and the top ten take approximately 20%. This receptor was identified in an adult with COVID-19. The rearrangement links TRBV7-9 to TRBJ1-4; no firm D call. Sequences were obtained from memory CD4+ T cells from PBMCs, cultured in vitro. In DNA, the CDR3 is TGTGCCAGCACCAAAAGTCTGCATGCAACTAATGAAAAACTGTTTTTT. Residues: CASTKSLHATNEKLFF.